Below, 26 T cell receptor beta chains from the same sample are listed, as sequenced in a study of T cells in Graves' hyperthyroidism and ophthalmopathy (dated by TCRdb to about 2019). Libraries were made using multiplex PCR. Sequenced using an Illumina HiSeq 2000. The TCR beta CDR3 regions were amplified from RNA transcripts. For the first round of RT-PCR on the TCR CDR3, the HTBI primer set was used together with the Qiagen OneStep RT-PCR kit. The public reads were quality trimmed at Q25 with fastp and then assembled into clones with MiXCR by TCRdb, keeping productive beta chains. One record per CDR3 amino acid sequence lists the most common genes and DNA. This sample is represented by more than 500,000 distinct CDR3 sequences; around 15% of them were singletons. 29% of the sample goes to the ten largest clones. The sample consisted of blood. All receptors derive from a woman aged 30 to 39 with Graves' ophthalmopathy.

This clonotype was observed a handful of times. The chain is built from TRBV4-3 and TRBJ2-7, with D perhaps matching TRBD2 (5 bases). The CDR3 extends over 15 amino acids. Per germline, CDR1 LGHNA and CDR2 YSLEER. The V end was cut by 0 bases, the J end by 2 bases, with 11 bases between. CDR3 nucleotide sequence: TGCGCCAGCAGCCAAGAAGGAGGCCTGCCCTACGAGCAGTACTTC. Translation: CASSQEGGLPYEQYF.

On this clonotype itself: This may be a read error, as it is one base from a much larger clone. The chain links TRBV6-1 to TRBJ1-1; D not certain. From germline, CDR1 is MNHNS and CDR2 SASEGT. This CDR3 region has 17 residues. CDR3 amino acids: CASRQTVRLMANTEASF. The CDR3 region has the DNA TGTGCCAGCCGACAAACCGTAAGACTCATGGCCAACACTGAAGCTTCCTTT.

The table lists this clonotype with many counts. This chain joins TRBV27 and TRBJ2-5, with a weak D call TRBD1 (6 bases). CDR3 length: 14 residues. Germline lookup yields CDR1 MNHEY and CDR2 SMNVEV (reference sequence). Trimming removed 5 bases at V and 2 bases at J, with 12 bases between. The CDR3 DNA sequence: TGTGCCAGCAGTACGATGGACAGTCAAGAGACCCAGTACTTC. It encodes CASSTMDSQETQYF.

The rearrangement links TRBV11-2 to TRBJ2-4, with D tentatively TRBD2 (6 bases). CDR1 and CDR2 (germline): SGHAT, FQNNGV. The CDR3 runs to 14 residues. The ends were cut back, 1 base at V and 9 bases at J, with 13 bases in the middle. This chain's CDR3 is CASSLVGGSGIQYF. The CDR3 DNA reads as TGTGCCAGCAGCTTAGTTGGGGGGAGTGGCATTCAGTACTTC.

The rearrangement links TRBV4-2 to TRBJ1-2, with unresolved D. Trimming left V 0 bases short and J 3 bases short, with 11 bases between. The germline CDR1 and CDR2 sequences are LGHNA and YNFKEQ. The CDR3 is 15 amino acids. CDR3 amino acids: CASSQESTMDYGYTF. For the CDR3, the DNA is TGTGCCAGCAGCCAAGAGTCAACCATGGACTATGGCTACACCTTC.

This clonotype was seen a handful of times. V and J are TRBV2 and TRBJ1-5; a weak D match, TRBD1 (5 bases). This CDR3 has 15 residues. V lost 6 bases and J 0 bases, leaving 12 bases between the germline ends. Germline V CDR1 and CDR2: SNHLY, FYNNEI. CDR3: CASRAGLYSNQPQHF. The CDR3 DNA is TGTGCCAGCAGGGCGGGACTTTATAGCAATCAGCCCCAGCATTTT.

Many counts were recorded for this clonotype. J is TRBJ1-1 and V is TRBV20-1; 10 bases are shared with TRBD1. This CDR3 region has 12 residues. The V gene's germline CDR1 is DFQATT and CDR2 SNEGSKA (reference sequence). V lost 6 bases to trimming and J lost 7 bases; unmatched junction nucleotides: 5. CDR3 residues: CSARTGGYEAFF. CDR3 in DNA: TGCAGTGCCAGGACAGGGGGTTATGAAGCTTTCTTT.

This clonotype was seen at least ten times. V and J are TRBV7-2 and TRBJ2-1, with TRBD2 matching 10 bases. The J segment lost 12 bases and the V segment lost 2 bases, leaving 7 bases of the junction unmatched. CDR1 SGHTA and CDR2 FQGNSA come from the germline V gene. This CDR3 region has 14 residues. The CDR3 spells CASSLTRLAGAQFF. CDR3 DNA sequence: TGTGCCAGCAGCTTAACCAGGCTAGCGGGAGCGCAGTTCTTC. The full variable domain, completed using reference TRBV7-2 and TRBJ2-1, is GAGVSQSPSNKVTEKGKDVELRCDPISGHTALYWYRQSLGQGLEFLIYFQGNSAPDKSGLPSDRFSAERTGGSVSTLTIQRTQQEDSAVYLCASSLTRLAGAQFFGPGTRLTVL.

There are many counts of this clonotype. The rearrangement uses TRBV7-2 and TRBJ2-2, with D unclear. This CDR3 region has 15 residues. V gave up 5 bases and J gave up 4 bases, with 14 bases separating them. Per germline, CDR1 SGHTA and CDR2 FQGNSA. DNA for the CDR3: TGTGCCAGCAGCGCAGGATTTGCCGGCACCGGGGAGCTGTTTTTT. Its translation is CASSAGFAGTGELFF.

The chain joins TRBV7-2 to TRBJ2-7; D might be TRBD1 (5 bases). This CDR3 comprises 14 residues. Germline assignment: CDR1 SGHTA and CDR2 FQGNSA. V lost 1 base, J lost 5 bases, and 12 bases lay in between. Written as DNA, the CDR3 is TGTGCCAGCAGCTTAGATAGGGCCAGGGACGAGCAGTACTTC. This sequence encodes CASSLDRARDEQYF. Drawing the rest from reference TRBV7-2 and TRBJ2-7, the complete variable domain is GAGVSQSPSNKVTEKGKDVELRCDPISGHTALYWYRQSLGQGLEFLIYFQGNSAPDKSGLPSDRFSAERTGGSVSTLTIQRTQQEDSAVYLCASSLDRARDEQYFGPGTRLTVT.

This clonotype showed up just a few times. CDR3 protein: CASSAPQTASYEQYF. CDR3 in DNA: TGTGCCAGCAGTGCCCCCCAGACAGCCTCCTACGAGCAGTACTTC. V gene TRBV7-9 combines with J gene TRBJ2-7; D may be TRBD1 (5 bases). The CDR3 has 15 residues. V was pared by 6 bases and J by 0 bases, with 15 bases between. Per the germline V gene, CDR1 is SEHNR and CDR2 is FQNEAQ (reference sequence).

This clonotype was found many times. The chain joins TRBV5-1 to TRBJ2-1, with D perhaps TRBD2 (6 bases). The CDR3 is made up of 14 amino acids. Trimming cost V 4 bases and J 5 bases, with 13 bases left between them. Germline V gene sequence: CDR1 SGHRS, CDR2 YFSETQ. CDR3 nucleotide sequence: TGCGCCAGCAGCAGGGCGGGGTACGACAATGAGCAGTTCTTC. It specifies CASSRAGYDNEQFF.

This clonotype was picked up many times. The chain carries TRBV28 and TRBJ1-2; D unclear. From germline, CDR1 is MDHEN and CDR2 SYDVKM. The length of the CDR3 is 14 residues. V was pared by 3 bases and J by 1 base, with 9 bases between. The CDR3 sequence: CASSFHQVNYGYTF. The CDR3 nucleotides read TGTGCCAGCAGTTTTCATCAGGTTAACTATGGCTACACCTTC.

This clonotype was recorded at least ten times. The chain's CDR3 is CASRLFRVENTEAFF. The CDR3 DNA reads TGTGCCAGCAGGCTATTCAGGGTAGAGAACACTGAAGCTTTCTTT. The chain combines TRBV6-1 with TRBJ1-1; TRBD1 might be the D (5 bases). The V end lost 6 bases, the J end lost 1 base, and 15 bases lay between the germline ends. Germline CDR1 reads MNHNS; CDR2 reads SASEGT. The CDR3 runs 15 residues.

This clonotype came up a few times. This sequence joins TRBV19 and TRBJ2-5; the match to TRBD2 covers 8 bases. Germline-derived CDR1 and CDR2 are LNHDA and SQIVND (reference sequence). The CDR3 is made up of 15 amino acids. After removal of 8 bases from V and 2 bases from J, the junction contained 10 bases not matched to a gene. Written as DNA, the CDR3 is TGTGCCAGTTCAACGGGGGGGGCACAGCAAGAGACCCAGTACTTC. Translated: CASSTGGAQQETQYF.

The DNA for the CDR3 is TGTGCCAGCAGTTACCCTGGACAGGGAAATGAAAAACTGTTTTTT. Translating gives CASSYPGQGNEKLFF. V gene TRBV6-2 or TRBV6-3 combines with J gene TRBJ1-4, with 8 nucleotides matching TRBD1. This CDR3 has 15 amino acids. The trim removed 2 bases at V and 5 bases at J, leaving 4 bases unmatched. Germline CDR1 is MNHEY and CDR2 is SVGEGT.

This chain connects TRBV15 to TRBJ2-1, with 9 bases matching TRBD2. The CDR3 runs to 16 residues. The junction had 10 bases not matched to a gene; V was cut back by 0 bases and J by 10 bases. CDR1 and CDR2 from the germline V gene are LNHNV and YYDKDF (reference sequence). The CDR3 coding sequence is TGTGCCACCAGCAGAGATCTGGCTAGCGGGGCTAGAGAGCAGTTCTTC. It codes for CATSRDLASGAREQFF. The full variable domain, with the rest looked up from reference TRBV15 and TRBJ2-1, is DAMVIQNPRYQVTQFGKPVTLSCSQTLNHNVMYWYQQKSSQAPKLLFHYYDKDFNNEADTPDNFQSRRPNTSFCFLDIRSPGLGDTAMYLCATSRDLASGAREQFFGPGTRLTVL.

V usage is TRBV30 and J usage is TRBJ1-2; the match to TRBD1 covers 9 bases. The CDR3 has 16 residues. Germline CDR1 is GTSNPN and CDR2 is SVGIG (reference sequence). V trimming: 0 bases; J trimming: 6 bases; junction bases outside the gene matches: 11. This CDR3 is CAWSVVGTGLLNGYTF. In nucleotides, the CDR3 is TGTGCCTGGAGTGTAGTAGGGACAGGGCTACTGAATGGCTACACCTTC. The variable domain in full, with the rest retrieved from reference TRBV30 and TRBJ1-2, is SQTIHQWPATLVQPVGSPLSLECTVEGTSNPNLYWYRQAAGRGLQLLFYSVGIGQISSEVPQNLSASRPQDRQFILSSKKLLLSDSGFYLCAWSVVGTGLLNGYTFGSGTRLTVV.

As to this clonotype: A much larger clone lies one base from this, so it may be a read error. CDR3 sequence: CASSQSSGSSYEQFF. In nucleotides, the CDR3 is TGTGCCAGCAGCCAAAGTAGCGGGAGTTCCTACGAGCAGTTCTTC. J is TRBJ2-1 and V is TRBV4-2, with 9 bases matching TRBD2. Germline V gene data show CDR1 as LGHNA and CDR2 as YNFKEQ. The CDR3 sequence is 15 residues long. Trimming cost V 2 bases and J 10 bases; bases outside gene matches: 9.

This clonotype was detected ten times or more. This chain links TRBV6-1 with TRBJ1-2; D call uncertain. Germline V gene lookup returns CDR1 MNHNS and CDR2 SASEGT. With 5 bases removed from V and 2 bases from J, the gap between germline ends came to 21 bases. The CDR3 totals 17 residues. The CDR3 DNA sequence: TGTGCCAGCAGTCCATCCTCCCACTCCCTCGCCAACTATGGCTACACCTTC. It yields the protein CASSPSSHSLANYGYTF.

In its sample, this clonotype was seen many times. V is TRBV3-1 and J is TRBJ2-5; D is unresolved. CDR1 is LGHDT, CDR2 YNNKEL, per germline (reference sequence). V dropped 1 base and J dropped 3 bases, with 6 bases sitting between them. The CDR3 is made up of 13 amino acids. The CDR3: CASSQGLEETQYF. As DNA, the CDR3 is TGTGCCAGCAGCCAAGGACTTGAAGAGACCCAGTACTTC.

This clonotype was seen many times. V and J are TRBV2 and TRBJ2-1, with D tentatively TRBD2 (6 bases). In germline, CDR1 is SNHLY, CDR2 FYNNEI. V gave up 7 bases and J gave up 10 bases, with 20 bases separating them. This CDR3 comprises 14 residues. Written as DNA, the CDR3 is TGTGCCAGCACCTACCGACTAGGAGAAAAGGAGCAGTTCTTC. This sequence encodes CASTYRLGEKEQFF.

The sample holds a few counts of this clonotype. The rearrangement joins TRBV19 to TRBJ1-1; TRBD1 might be the D (6 bases). CDR1 and CDR2 from the germline V gene are LNHDA and SQIVND (reference sequence). Trimming shortened V by 1 base and J by 1 base, and 7 bases separated the two germline ends. This CDR3 contains 14 residues. CDR3 residues: CASSIGTANTEAFF. In DNA form, the CDR3 reads TGTGCCAGTAGTATAGGGACAGCGAACACTGAAGCTTTCTTT.

This clonotype was picked up many times. The V gene is TRBV20-1, the J gene TRBJ2-6, with D possibly being TRBD2 (6 bases). V lost 1 base and J lost 5, with 12 bases in between. The germline gives CDR1 DFQATT, CDR2 SNEGSKA (reference sequence). This CDR3 region has 15 residues. As DNA, the CDR3 is TGCAGTGCTAGAGTCGGTCGGGGGTGGGCCAACGTCCTGACTTTC. Protein sequence: CSARVGRGWANVLTF.

This clonotype was found a few times. The chain has TRBV12-3 or TRBV12-4 and TRBJ2-1; TRBD1 matches at 10 bases. The J segment lost 9 bases and the V segment lost 5 bases, leaving 25 bases of the junction unmatched. The CDR3 contains 20 residues. In nucleotides, the CDR3 is TGTGCCAGCAGTCCCTCGGAGACTGACAGGGGGCAGGTAGAACTGGCTGAGCAGTTCTTC. Protein product: CASSPSETDRGQVELAEQFF.

This clonotype was seen at least ten times. The rearrangement joins TRBV5-5 to TRBJ1-1; 7 bases line up with TRBD1. Trimming at V came to 0 bases and at J to 4 bases, leaving 3 bases not matched to a gene. In germline, CDR1 is SGHKS, CDR2 YYEKEE (reference sequence). This CDR3 region has 14 residues. The CDR3 region is CASSLEDRFTEAFF. The DNA for the CDR3 is TGTGCCAGCAGCTTGGAGGACAGGTTCACTGAAGCTTTCTTT.